A selection of T cell receptor beta chains follows, all from one sample in a study of patients and donors after allogeneic stem cell transplantation. TCRdb independently ran MiXCR on the RT-PCR reads; one entry per CDR3 protein. The sample lists approximately 25,000 distinct CDR3 sequences, around 28% seen once, with roughly half in the top ten. Sample: blood, either unsorted or a sorted T cell fraction (not recorded which). These receptors all stem from a human donor who was either an allogeneic HSCT recipient or a stem cell or donor lymphocyte infusion donor (not recorded which). It is not recorded whose cells these are; they may come from a transplant donor. Both conserved end residues are part of each CDR3. Each record gives: D gene, V gene, clone size, J gene, CDR3 protein, CDR3 DNA. The D gene is left open where the match is weak. The size field is filled for only some rows; it gives once, few, many or a size class.

D: NA
V: TRBV25-1
size: NA
J: TRBJ2-5
CDR3: CASSEGQPRTQYF
DNA: TGTGCCAGCAGTGAAGGACAGCCCCGGACCCAGTACTTC

D: NA
V: TRBV10-3
size: few
J: TRBJ2-1
CDR3: CASSGQGTIYNEQFF
DNA: TGTGCCAGCTCAGGGCAGGGGACAATCTACAATGAGCAGTTCTTC

D: NA
V: TRBV21-1
size: NA
J: TRBJ1-1
CDR3: CASSRWRQGRENTEAFF
DNA: TGTGCCAGCAGCCGCTGGAGACAGGGGCGAGAGAACACTGAAGCTTTCTTT

D: TRBD2
V: TRBV20-1
size: few
J: TRBJ2-1
CDR3: CSARTSGDSYNEQFF
DNA: TGCAGTGCTAGGACCAGCGGGGACTCCTACAATGAGCAGTTCTTC

D: NA
V: TRBV20-1
size: few
J: TRBJ1-3
CDR3: CSARGLQVANTIYF
DNA: TGCAGTGCTAGAGGACTGCAGGTGGCGAACACCATATATTTT

D: NA
V: TRBV30
size: NA
J: TRBJ1-2
CDR3: CAWCPRGDYGYTF
DNA: TGTGCCTGGTGTCCAAGGGGCGACTATGGCTACACCTTC

D: NA
V: TRBV9
size: NA
J: TRBJ2-5
CDR3: CASSVVPLGETQYF
DNA: TGTGCCAGCAGCGTAGTCCCCCTGGGAGAGACCCAGTACTTC

D: TRBD1
V: TRBV5-5
size: NA
J: TRBJ1-1
CDR3: CASSLQGANTEAFF
DNA: TGTGCCAGCAGCTTACAGGGGGCGAACACTGAAGCTTTCTTT

D: NA
V: TRBV28
size: few
J: TRBJ2-2
CDR3: CASSHRDPRPGELFF
DNA: TGTGCCAGCAGTCACCGGGATCCCAGGCCCGGGGAGCTGTTTTTT

D: TRBD1
V: TRBV28
size: few
J: TRBJ1-2
CDR3: CASSSVPGQGRLNYGYTF
DNA: TGTGCCAGCAGTTCCGTCCCGGGACAGGGGAGGTTAAACTATGGCTACACCTTC

D: NA
V: TRBV7-3
size: NA
J: TRBJ2-2
CDR3: CASREENTGELFF
DNA: TGTGCCAGCAGGGAGGAGAACACCGGGGAGCTGTTTTTT

D: TRBD2
V: TRBV9
size: few
J: TRBJ2-3
CDR3: CASSHRASGGQLSTDTQYF
DNA: TGTGCCAGCAGCCACCGGGCTAGCGGGGGACAACTAAGCACAGATACGCAGTATTTT

D: NA
V: TRBV9
size: NA
J: TRBJ2-3
CDR3: CASSVESGWGTDTQYF
DNA: TGTGCCAGCAGCGTAGAGAGCGGGTGGGGCACAGATACGCAGTATTTT

D: NA
V: TRBV7-2
size: few
J: TRBJ1-2
CDR3: CASSLNYGYTF
DNA: TGTGCCAGCAGCTTAAACTATGGCTACACCTTC

D: NA
V: TRBV28
size: NA
J: TRBJ2-1
CDR3: CASSLDLYNEQFF
DNA: TGTGCCAGCAGTTTAGACTTATACAATGAGCAGTTCTTC

D: NA
V: TRBV10-3
size: NA
J: TRBJ1-5
CDR3: CAISPGFSNQPQHF
DNA: TGTGCCATCAGTCCGGGTTTTAGCAATCAGCCCCAGCATTTT

D: TRBD1
V: TRBV11-2
size: NA
J: TRBJ1-2
CDR3: CASSLAGTGVDGYTF
DNA: TGTGCCAGCAGCTTAGCCGGGACAGGGGTGGATGGCTACACCTTC

D: NA
V: TRBV20-1
size: NA
J: TRBJ2-4
CDR3: CSARDLPGKNIQYF
DNA: TGCAGTGCTAGAGATCTCCCGGGGAAAAACATTCAGTACTTC

D: NA
V: TRBV7-9
size: once
J: TRBJ1-4
CDR3: CASSHGSDEKLFF
DNA: TGTGCCAGCAGCCACGGGTCCGATGAAAAACTGTTTTTT

D: NA
V: TRBV6-6
size: NA
J: TRBJ1-1
CDR3: CASTRGGVAEAFF
DNA: TGTGCCAGCACCCGGGGGGGGGTGGCTGAAGCTTTCTTT